This T cell receptor beta chain was captured by sequencing in a study of cytomegalovirus exposure and HLA in healthy donors. Overall study findings and caveats: According to a later analysis, most TCR beta chains associated with CMV appeared HLA-restricted. With later analysis, a missense DCLRE1C variant became linked to TCR beta V- and J-gene trimming. Per published accounts, TCR beta sequences correctly predicted the HLA-A and HLA-B alleles of most subjects.

The V gene's germline CDR1 is MGHRA and CDR2 YSYEKL. Trimming cost V 0 bases and J 2 bases, with 14 bases left between them. This CDR3 comprises 17 residues. Use of 60 Vbeta and 13 Jbeta primers characterized the PCR. Repertoires were generated with immunoSEQ multiplex PCR, while TCRdb's copy carries only in-frame clones and drops some. The table lists more than 90,000 clones, 75% of them singletons. A word on this clone: Antigen specificity is unknown.

The gene calls are TRBV4-1 and TRBJ1-3; tentative D call: TRBD1 (5 bases). The source material was PBMCs. The clonotype was recovered from a man aged 50 or older in good health and CMV-seronegative. The CDR3: CASSQERGRGTGNTIYF. The CDR3 DNA follows: TGCGCCAGCAGCCAAGAAAGAGGAAGGGGAACTGGAAACACCATATATTTT.